A single sample gave rise to the 23 T cell receptor beta chains below, sequenced in a study of blood T cells in healthy people across ages. A second PCR of 7 to 11 cycles used a sample-barcoded 5' primer and a J-beta primer mix. One entry per CDR3 protein, called by TCRdb with MiXCR from the 5' RACE reads. The data show about 680,000 distinct CDR3 sequences, 49% seen once. The sequenced material came from blood. These receptors were obtained from a woman aged 60 to 75 in good health.

The genes are TRBV20-1 and TRBJ2-3; 7 nucleotides line up with TRBD2. V lost 7 bases to trimming and J lost 0 bases; unmatched junction nucleotides: 7. The CDR3 runs to 14 residues. Germline V lookup: CDR1 DFQATT, CDR2 SNEGSKA (reference sequence). The CDR3 here is CSGWDYLSTDTQYF. The CDR3 nucleotides read TGCAGTGGTTGGGACTACCTTAGCACAGATACGCAGTATTTT.

As to this clonotype: The junction and the germline gene differ at one end; a read error may be behind it. The chain carries TRBV28 and TRBJ2-1; 8 nucleotides align to TRBD2. CDR1 and CDR2 (germline): MDHEN, SYDVKM. The CDR3 extends over 15 amino acids. Written as DNA, the CDR3 is TGTGCCAGCAGTGGTTTCGCGGGAGGTTACAATAAGCAGTTCTTC. Encoded protein: CASSGFAGGYNKQFF. Drawing the rest from reference TRBV28 and TRBJ2-1, the complete variable domain is DVKVTQSSRYLVKRTGEKVFLECVQDMDHENMFWYRQDPGLGLRLIYFSYDVKMKEKGDIPEGYSVSREKKERFSLILESASTNQTSMYLCASSGFAGGYNKQFFGPGTRLTVL.

The genes are TRBV20-1 and TRBJ1-5; the match to TRBD1 covers 7 bases. The CDR3 runs to 13 residues. CDR1 is DFQATT, CDR2 SNEGSKA, per germline (reference sequence). V was clipped by 6 bases and J by 3 bases; unmatched bases: 5. CDR3 residues: CSAPTGINQPQHF. The CDR3 DNA follows: TGCAGTGCCCCGACAGGGATCAATCAGCCCCAGCATTTT.

Only a few counts were recorded for this clonotype. The chain combines TRBV29-1 with TRBJ2-3; D might be TRBD2 (5 bases). Germline V lookup: CDR1 SQVTM, CDR2 ANQGSEA. The V and J ends lost 7 bases and 8 bases respectively, with 13 bases between them. The CDR3 length is 11 residues. CDR3 amino acids: CSGVSVSTQYF. DNA for the CDR3: TGCAGCGGCGTTAGCGTTTCTACGCAGTATTTT.

This clonotype turned up a few times. A read error may be the cause here, since a much bigger clone is one base away. The rearrangement links TRBV25-1 to TRBJ1-1; D call uncertain. This CDR3 spans 13 amino acids. V was shortened by 5 bases and J by 0 bases, with 7 bases between the two germline ends. Germline V gene sequence: CDR1 MGHDK, CDR2 SYGVNS. This CDR3 is CASSRAMNTEAFF. The CDR3 DNA sequence: TGTGCCAGCAGTCGGGCCATGAACACTGAAGCTTTCTTT.

CDR3 in amino acids: CASSLGSSSEQYF. In DNA, the CDR3 is TGTGCCAGCAGCTTAGGGTCGTCTAGCGAGCAGTACTTC. V and J are TRBV7-6 and TRBJ2-5, with D unclear. The closer fit of TRBJ2-7 to the DNA end suggests the J call may be wrong. The CDR3 has 13 amino acids. In germline, CDR1 is SGHVS, CDR2 FNYEAQ.

This clonotype was seen more than once but under ten times. The chain uses TRBV20-1 and TRBJ2-1; 10 nucleotides match TRBD2. The V segment lost 3 bases and the J segment 7 bases; nucleotides outside the gene matches: 9. CDR3 length: 15 amino acids. Germline lookup yields CDR1 DFQATT and CDR2 SNEGSKA (reference sequence). DNA of the CDR3: TGCAGTGCTAGTCGTGGGACTAGCGTTCGAAATGAGCAGTTCTTC. This gives the protein CSASRGTSVRNEQFF.

The chain uses TRBV12-3 or TRBV12-4 and TRBJ2-6; TRBD2 might be the D (7 bases). V was trimmed by 4 bases and J by 4 bases, leaving 11 bases between them. The CDR3 has 15 residues. The CDR3 region is CASSSGGRGANVLTF. CDR3 DNA: TGTGCCAGCAGTTCCGGGGGGCGGGGGGCCAACGTCCTGACTTTC.

This chain links TRBV5-1 with TRBJ2-1; no reliable D call. Trimming removed 0 bases from V and 2 bases from J, with 6 bases in between. The germline CDR1 and CDR2 sequences are SGHRS and YFSETQ. There are 14 residues in the CDR3. CDR3 DNA sequence: TGCGCCAGCAGCTTGGGGACGCCCTACAATGAGCAGTTCTTC. Its translation is CASSLGTPYNEQFF.

V gene TRBV21-1 combines with J gene TRBJ2-1; TRBD1 is the table's D call, not checked against the DNA. TRBV21-1 is assigned pseudogene status. This CDR3 contains 21 residues. The CDR3 nucleotides are TGTGCCAGCAGCAAGGGGGACAGGCGAAGGTCACCCCAAGGCTCCTACAATGAGCAGTTCTTC. This sequence encodes CASSKGDRRRSPQGSYNEQFF.

The chain combines TRBV28 with TRBJ2-7; D possibly corresponds to TRBD1 (6 bases). The J call may be incorrect, as the DNA end agrees better with TRBJ2-5. The germline CDR1 and CDR2 sequences are MDHEN and SYDVKM. The CDR3 extends over 12 amino acids. DNA of the CDR3: TGTGCCAGCACCCAGGGGTGGGAGACCCAGTACTTC. Its translation is CASTQGWETQYF.

This clonotype was seen a few times. The rearrangement joins TRBV20-1 to TRBJ2-7; D not resolved. Germline V CDR1 and CDR2: DFQATT, SNEGSKA (reference sequence). The germline V and J ends were trimmed by 1 base and 3 bases, with 7 bases remaining between them. The CDR3 length is 12 residues. This CDR3 is CSARGLDYEQYF. Written as DNA, the CDR3 is TGCAGTGCTAGAGGCCTCGACTACGAGCAGTACTTC.

The chain uses TRBV4-2 and TRBJ1-6; 8 bases fit TRBD1. The J segment lost 6 bases and the V segment lost 3 bases, leaving 10 bases of the junction unmatched. The CDR3 runs 17 residues. Germline CDR1 reads LGHNA; CDR2 reads YNFKEQ. The CDR3 is CASSQTGQGSFNSPLHF. The DNA of the CDR3 is TGTGCCAGCAGCCAGACCGGACAGGGTAGTTTTAATTCACCCCTCCACTTT.

This clonotype was seen only a few times. The chain combines TRBV3-1 with TRBJ2-4, with TRBD2 matching over 9 bases. Unmatched junction bases numbered 8, after V lost 0 bases and J lost 5 bases. This CDR3 is built from 17 residues. Per the germline V gene, CDR1 is LGHDT and CDR2 is YNNKEL (reference sequence). For the CDR3, the DNA is TGTGCCAGCAGCCAAGAGCATCAGCGGGAGGTGCAAAACATTCAGTACTTC. This codes for CASSQEHQREVQNIQYF.

The rearrangement uses TRBV27 and TRBJ2-4; D is unresolved. Trimming removed 6 bases from V and 0 bases from J, with 15 bases in between. Germline V gene data show CDR1 as MNHEY and CDR2 as SMNVEV (reference sequence). The CDR3 contains 16 residues. The CDR3 coding sequence is TGTGCCAGCAGCCCTCGAGTGTTTCTAGCCAAAAACATTCAGTACTTC. Its protein product is CASSPRVFLAKNIQYF.

This clonotype has a handful of counts. The chain recombines TRBV12-3 or TRBV12-4 with TRBJ2-7, with a weak D call TRBD1 (6 bases). The V gene lost 5 bases and the J gene lost 3 bases, with 11 bases spanning the gap. CDR3 length: 13 residues. In nucleotides, the CDR3 is TGTGCCAGCAGTGATACAGGGTTCTACGAGCAGTACTTC. This translates into CASSDTGFYEQYF.

The chain combines TRBV20-1 with TRBJ2-7, with TRBD2 matching 11 bases. The V gene end was trimmed by 6 bases and the J gene end by 2 bases; junction bases not matched to a gene: 6. Germline V gene lookup returns CDR1 DFQATT and CDR2 SNEGSKA (reference sequence). CDR3 length: 14 amino acids. CDR3 region: CSAPRLAGTYEQYF. In DNA form, the CDR3 reads TGCAGTGCGCCTCGACTAGCGGGAACCTACGAGCAGTACTTC.

The V call is TRBV2, the J call TRBJ2-5, with D perhaps TRBD2 (5 bases). V gave up 7 bases and J gave up 2 bases, with 14 bases separating them. CDR1 and CDR2 from the germline V gene are SNHLY and FYNNEI. This CDR3 has 14 residues. The CDR3 sequence is CASTAWRNQETQYF. Written as DNA, the CDR3 is TGTGCCAGCACAGCGTGGAGGAATCAAGAGACCCAGTACTTC.

A few counts support this clonotype. The CDR3 DNA is TGCGCCAGCAGCTTGGCCTTCCAGGGCGATTCACCCCTCCACTTT. Its protein is CASSLAFQGDSPLHF. The gene calls are TRBV5-1 and TRBJ1-6, with D perhaps matching TRBD1 (5 bases). V dropped 0 bases and J dropped 8 bases, with 12 bases sitting between them. Germline CDR1 SGHRS, CDR2 YFSETQ. The CDR3 sequence is 15 residues long.

CDR3: CASSMEAGGKNIQYF. CDR3 DNA sequence: TGCGCCAGCAGCATGGAGGCGGGAGGCAAAAACATTCAGTACTTC. This chain joins TRBV5-1 and TRBJ2-4; 8 bases fit TRBD2. The germline V gene has CDR1 SGHRS and CDR2 YFSETQ. The CDR3 length is 15 residues. J gave up 3 bases and V 4 bases, and 6 bases lay outside the gene matches.

The chain employs TRBV20-1 and TRBJ2-7, with 8 bases identical to TRBD1. Germline CDR1 reads DFQATT; CDR2 reads SNEGSKA (reference sequence). This CDR3 contains 18 residues. After removal of 4 bases from V and 3 bases from J, the junction contained 20 bases not matched to a gene. This chain's CDR3 is CSAKTKPSPGQEFYEQYF. In nucleotides, the CDR3 is TGCAGTGCTAAAACTAAACCCTCTCCGGGACAGGAGTTCTACGAGCAGTACTTC.

This chain joins TRBV12-3 or TRBV12-4 and TRBJ2-1; 8 bases are shared with TRBD2. This CDR3 region has 15 residues. The V and J ends lost 6 bases and 8 bases, in that order; junction bases with no gene match: 12. The CDR3 region is CASSNYRTSTDEQFF. Here the CDR3 DNA reads TGTGCCAGCAGCAACTATCGGACTAGCACGGATGAGCAGTTCTTC.

The V call is TRBV5-1, the J call TRBJ2-7; 7 nucleotides match TRBD1. This CDR3 is built from 14 residues. Per germline, CDR1 SGHRS and CDR2 YFSETQ. V gave up 5 bases and J gave up 2 bases; unmatched junction bases: 7. The CDR3 sequence: CASRIGQDPYEQYF. In nucleotides, the CDR3 is TGCGCCAGCAGGATAGGACAGGACCCCTACGAGCAGTACTTC.